This T cell receptor beta chain appears in the sequencing data of a study of human thymus T cells. About this clone: Antigen specificity is unknown.

Using immunoSEQ multiplex PCR, the repertoire was profiled, and TCRdb retains in-frame clones only, with some absent. Counted here are some 120,000 clones, over 85% occurring once; the ten biggest clones make up approximately 0.022%. Whole-study findings and limits: Apparent skewing of V and J gene usage characterized both thymic and blood repertoires. Related reports documented highly overlapping thymic repertoires among unrelated individuals.

CDR1 MDHEN and CDR2 SYDVKM come from the germline V gene. Trimming cost V 3 bases and J 3 bases, with 9 bases left between them. CDR3 length: 14 residues. Obtained as resections during corrective heart surgery, the thymus tissue was then studied. Donors consisted of healthy Finnish infants (having corrective surgery for congenital heart defects). This sequence originates from a boy in the first two years of life with a congenital heart defect but otherwise immunologically healthy. This chain joins TRBV28 and TRBJ1-5; D remains unclear. The source material was thymus tissue. This CDR3 is CASSFSGLNQPQHF. CDR3 DNA: TGTGCCAGCAGTTTTAGTGGGCTCAATCAGCCCCAGCATTTT. Full variable domain (outside the CDR3, taken from reference TRBV28 and TRBJ1-5): DVKVTQSSRYLVKRTGEKVFLECVQDMDHENMFWYRQDPGLGLRLIYFSYDVKMKEKGDIPEGYSVSREKKERFSLILESASTNQTSMYLCASSFSGLNQPQHFGDGTRLSIL.